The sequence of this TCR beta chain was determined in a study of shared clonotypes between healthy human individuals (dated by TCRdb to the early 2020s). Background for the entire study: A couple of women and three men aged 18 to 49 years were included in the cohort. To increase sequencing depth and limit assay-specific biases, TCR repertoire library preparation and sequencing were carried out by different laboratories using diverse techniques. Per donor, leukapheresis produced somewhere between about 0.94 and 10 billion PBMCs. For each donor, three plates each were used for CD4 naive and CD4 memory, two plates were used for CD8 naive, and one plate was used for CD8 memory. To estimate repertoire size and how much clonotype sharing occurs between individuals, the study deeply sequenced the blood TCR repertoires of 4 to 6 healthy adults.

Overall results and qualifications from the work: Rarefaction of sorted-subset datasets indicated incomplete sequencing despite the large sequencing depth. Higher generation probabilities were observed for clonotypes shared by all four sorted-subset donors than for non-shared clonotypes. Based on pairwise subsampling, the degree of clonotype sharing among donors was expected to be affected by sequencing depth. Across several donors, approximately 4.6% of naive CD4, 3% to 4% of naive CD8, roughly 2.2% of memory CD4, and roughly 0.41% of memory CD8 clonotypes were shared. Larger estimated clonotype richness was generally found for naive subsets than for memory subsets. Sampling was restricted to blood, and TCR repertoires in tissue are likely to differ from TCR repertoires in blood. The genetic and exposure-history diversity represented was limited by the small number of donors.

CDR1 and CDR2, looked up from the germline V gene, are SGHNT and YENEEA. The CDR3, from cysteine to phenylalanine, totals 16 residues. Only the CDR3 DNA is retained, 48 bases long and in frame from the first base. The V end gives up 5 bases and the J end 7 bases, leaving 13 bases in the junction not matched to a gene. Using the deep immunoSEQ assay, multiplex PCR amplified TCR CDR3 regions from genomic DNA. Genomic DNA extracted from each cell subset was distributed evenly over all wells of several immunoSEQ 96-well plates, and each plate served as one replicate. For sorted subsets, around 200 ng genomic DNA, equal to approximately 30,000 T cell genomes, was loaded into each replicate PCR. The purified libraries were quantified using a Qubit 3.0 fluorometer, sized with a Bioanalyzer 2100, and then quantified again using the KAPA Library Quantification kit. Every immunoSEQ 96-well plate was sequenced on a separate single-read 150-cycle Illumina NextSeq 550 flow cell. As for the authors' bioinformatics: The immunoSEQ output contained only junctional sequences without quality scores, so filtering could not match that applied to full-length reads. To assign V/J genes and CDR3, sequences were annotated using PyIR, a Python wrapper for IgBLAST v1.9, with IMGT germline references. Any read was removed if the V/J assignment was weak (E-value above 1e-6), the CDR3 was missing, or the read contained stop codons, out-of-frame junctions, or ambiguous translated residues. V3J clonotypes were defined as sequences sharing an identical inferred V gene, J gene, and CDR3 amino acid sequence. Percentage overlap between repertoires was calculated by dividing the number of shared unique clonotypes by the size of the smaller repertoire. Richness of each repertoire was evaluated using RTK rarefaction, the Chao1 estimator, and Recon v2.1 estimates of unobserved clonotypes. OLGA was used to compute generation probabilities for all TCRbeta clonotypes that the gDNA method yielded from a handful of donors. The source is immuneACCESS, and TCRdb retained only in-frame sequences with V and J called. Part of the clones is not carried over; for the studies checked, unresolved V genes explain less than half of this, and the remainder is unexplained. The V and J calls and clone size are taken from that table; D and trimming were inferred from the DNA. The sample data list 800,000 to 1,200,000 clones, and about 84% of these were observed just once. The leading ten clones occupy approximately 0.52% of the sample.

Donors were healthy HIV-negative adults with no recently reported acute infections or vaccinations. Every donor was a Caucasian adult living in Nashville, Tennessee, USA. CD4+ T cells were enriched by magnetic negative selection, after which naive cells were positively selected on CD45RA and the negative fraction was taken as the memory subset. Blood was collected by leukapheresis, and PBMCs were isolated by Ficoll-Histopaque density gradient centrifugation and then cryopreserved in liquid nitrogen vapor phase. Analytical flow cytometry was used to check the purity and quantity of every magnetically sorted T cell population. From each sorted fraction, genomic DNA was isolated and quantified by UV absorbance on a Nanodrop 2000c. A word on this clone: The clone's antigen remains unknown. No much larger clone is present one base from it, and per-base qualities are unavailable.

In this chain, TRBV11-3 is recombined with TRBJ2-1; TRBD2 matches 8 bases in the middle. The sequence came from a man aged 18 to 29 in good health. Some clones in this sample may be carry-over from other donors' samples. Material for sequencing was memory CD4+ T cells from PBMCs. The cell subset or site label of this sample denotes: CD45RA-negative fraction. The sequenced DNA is TGTGCCAGCAGCGATACTCGGACTAGCTTTCGAAATGAGCAGTTCTTC. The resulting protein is CASSDTRTSFRNEQFF. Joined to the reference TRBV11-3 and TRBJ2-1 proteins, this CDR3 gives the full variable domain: EAGVVQSPRYKIIEKKQPVAFWCNPISGHNTLYWYLQNLGQGPELLIRYENEEAVDDSQLPKDRFSAERLKGVDSTLKIQPAELGDSAVYLCASSDTRTSFRNEQFFGPGTRLTVL.